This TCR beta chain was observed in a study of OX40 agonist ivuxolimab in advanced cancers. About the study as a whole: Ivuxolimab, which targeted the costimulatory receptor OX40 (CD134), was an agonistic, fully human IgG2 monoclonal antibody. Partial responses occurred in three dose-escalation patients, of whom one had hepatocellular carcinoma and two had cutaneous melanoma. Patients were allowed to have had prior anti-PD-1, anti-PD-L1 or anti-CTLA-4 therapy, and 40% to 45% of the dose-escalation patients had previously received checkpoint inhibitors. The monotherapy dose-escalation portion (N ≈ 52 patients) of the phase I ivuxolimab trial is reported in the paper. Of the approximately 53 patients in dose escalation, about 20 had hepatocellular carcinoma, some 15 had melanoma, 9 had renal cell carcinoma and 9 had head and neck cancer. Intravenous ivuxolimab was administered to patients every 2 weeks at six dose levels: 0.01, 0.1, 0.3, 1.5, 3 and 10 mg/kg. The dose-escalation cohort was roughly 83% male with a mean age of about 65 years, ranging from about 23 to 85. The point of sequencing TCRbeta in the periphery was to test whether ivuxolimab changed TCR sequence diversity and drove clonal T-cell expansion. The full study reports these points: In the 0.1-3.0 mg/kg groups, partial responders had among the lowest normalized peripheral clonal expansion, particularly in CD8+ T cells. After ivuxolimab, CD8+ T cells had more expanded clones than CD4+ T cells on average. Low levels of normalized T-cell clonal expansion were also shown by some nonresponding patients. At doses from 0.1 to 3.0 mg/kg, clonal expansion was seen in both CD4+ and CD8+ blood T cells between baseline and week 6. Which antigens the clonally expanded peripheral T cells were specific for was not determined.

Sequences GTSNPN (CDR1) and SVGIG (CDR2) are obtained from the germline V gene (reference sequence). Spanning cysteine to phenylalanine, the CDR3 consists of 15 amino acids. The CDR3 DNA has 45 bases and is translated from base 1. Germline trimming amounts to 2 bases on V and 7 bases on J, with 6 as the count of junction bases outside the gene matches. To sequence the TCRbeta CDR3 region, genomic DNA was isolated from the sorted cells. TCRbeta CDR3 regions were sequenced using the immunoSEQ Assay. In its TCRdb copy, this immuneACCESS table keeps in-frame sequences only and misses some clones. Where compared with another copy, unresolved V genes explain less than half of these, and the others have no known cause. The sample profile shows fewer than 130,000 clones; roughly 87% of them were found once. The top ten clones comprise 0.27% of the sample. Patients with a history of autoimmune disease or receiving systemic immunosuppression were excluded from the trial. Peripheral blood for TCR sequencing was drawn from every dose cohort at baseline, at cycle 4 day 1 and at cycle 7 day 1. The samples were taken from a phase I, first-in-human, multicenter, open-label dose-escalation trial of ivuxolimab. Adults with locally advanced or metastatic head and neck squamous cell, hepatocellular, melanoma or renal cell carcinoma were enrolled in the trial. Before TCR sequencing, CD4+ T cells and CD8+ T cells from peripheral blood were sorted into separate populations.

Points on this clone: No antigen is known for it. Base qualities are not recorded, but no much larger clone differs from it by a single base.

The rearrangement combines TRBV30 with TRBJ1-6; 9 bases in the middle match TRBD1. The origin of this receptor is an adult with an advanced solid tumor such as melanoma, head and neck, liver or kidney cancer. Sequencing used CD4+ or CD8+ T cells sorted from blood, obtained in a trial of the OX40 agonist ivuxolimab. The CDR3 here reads CAWSTGGAGNSPLHF. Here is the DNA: TGTGCCTGGAGTACAGGGGGCGCCGGGAATTCACCCCTCCACTTT.